A selection of T cell receptor beta chains follows, all from one sample in a study of T cells in Graves' hyperthyroidism and ophthalmopathy. MiXCR, applied by TCRdb to the multiplex PCR reads, yields one record per CDR3 protein. The data hold under 400,000 distinct CDR3 sequences, with about 25% observed a single time. Sequences were obtained from blood. The receptors come from a man in his forties or fifties with Graves' hyperthyroidism. The CDR3 runs from the conserved cysteine through the conserved F or W. D genes are given only for firm matches. Only some rows state a clone size, as once, few, many or a class for expanded clones.

D: TRBD1
J: TRBJ1-5
size: many
length: 16
V: TRBV12-3/TRBV12-4
DNA: TGTGCCAGCAGTGGCCGCGCAGGGGGCTACAATCAGCCCCAGCATTTT
CDR3: CASSGRAGGYNQPQHF

D: .
J: TRBJ2-2
size: .
length: 19
V: TRBV7-9
DNA: TGTGCCAGCAGTACCGACCTTCAGGGATCTAGCACGAGAACCGGGGAGCTGTTTTTT
CDR3: CASSTDLQGSSTRTGELFF

D: TRBD1
J: TRBJ1-6
size: .
length: 15
V: TRBV19
DNA: TGTGCCAGTAGCGGGGATTGGACAGGGTTATCGCCCCTCCACTTT
CDR3: CASSGDWTGLSPLHF

D: TRBD1
J: TRBJ1-1
size: few
length: 16
V: TRBV5-5
DNA: TGTGCCAGCAGCTTGGATGGGACAGGGGTAGACACTGAAGCTTTCTTT
CDR3: CASSLDGTGVDTEAFF

D: TRBD1
J: TRBJ2-7
size: few
length: 14
V: TRBV2
DNA: TGTGCCAGCAGGGGACAGGGCTCTACCTACGAGCAGTACTTC
CDR3: CASRGQGSTYEQYF

D: TRBD2
J: TRBJ2-1
size: many
length: 14
V: TRBV6-1
DNA: TGTGCCAGCAGTGAGTCTGCGGGAGTAACTGAGCAGTTCTTC
CDR3: CASSESAGVTEQFF

D: TRBD1
J: TRBJ1-2
size: few
length: 15
V: TRBV6-1
DNA: TGTGCCAGCAGTAGAACCCGGGACAGGAACTATGGCTACACCTTC
CDR3: CASSRTRDRNYGYTF

D: TRBD1
J: TRBJ2-1
size: .
length: 17
V: TRBV27
DNA: TGTGCCAGCAGTCCCTGGCCCGGGACAGGGCTTGACAATGAGCAGTTCTTC
CDR3: CASSPWPGTGLDNEQFF

D: TRBD1
J: TRBJ2-6
size: .
length: 17
V: TRBV5-1
DNA: TGCGCCAGCAGCTTGGGACAGGGGTTCTCTGGGGCCAACGTCCTGACTTTC
CDR3: CASSLGQGFSGANVLTF

D: TRBD1
J: TRBJ1-5
size: .
length: 14
V: TRBV6-1
DNA: TGTGCCAGCAGGTCTACAGGGGGGAACCAGCCCCAGCATTTT
CDR3: CASRSTGGNQPQHF

D: TRBD1
J: TRBJ1-6
size: .
length: 17
V: TRBV27
DNA: TGTGCCAGCAGTTTGGACGGGACAGGGGTTACTAGTTCACCCCTCCACTTT
CDR3: CASSLDGTGVTSSPLHF

D: .
J: TRBJ2-3
size: many
length: 14
V: TRBV7-9
DNA: TGTGCCAGCGGGCGGGACGTAAGCACAGATACGCAGTATTTT
CDR3: CASGRDVSTDTQYF

D: TRBD2
J: TRBJ2-1
size: few
length: 16
V: TRBV10-3
DNA: TGTGCCATCAGCGGGACTAGCGGGATGGGCTACAATGAGCAGTTCTTC
CDR3: CAISGTSGMGYNEQFF

D: .
J: TRBJ2-3
size: .
length: 16
V: TRBV27
DNA: TGTGCCAGCAGTTTTGTTTTCGCGGGGAACACAGATACGCAGTATTTT
CDR3: CASSFVFAGNTDTQYF

D: .
J: TRBJ2-7
size: .
length: 12
V: TRBV12-3/TRBV12-4
DNA: TGTGCCAGCAGTTTGACAGATTACGAGCAGTACTTC
CDR3: CASSLTDYEQYF

D: TRBD2
J: TRBJ2-7
size: many
length: 16
V: TRBV6-2/TRBV6-3
DNA: TGTGCCAGCAGTTGGCCCCCGGCGGGAGGATCCTACGAGCAGTACTTC
CDR3: CASSWPPAGGSYEQYF